This entry lists 3 T cell receptor beta chains sequenced from one sample in a study of T cells in Graves' hyperthyroidism and ophthalmopathy. Researchers amplified the TCR beta CDR3 regions from RNA transcripts. TCR CDR3 underwent first-round RT-PCR with the HTBI primer set. TCRdb passed the multiplex PCR reads through MiXCR, listing each CDR3 protein once. The table lists about 640,000 distinct CDR3 sequences, less than 25% of them singletons. Material: blood. The source is a man younger than 40 with Graves' ophthalmopathy.

This clonotype has just a few counts. This chain uses TRBV6-8 with TRBJ1-5; D is unresolved. The CDR3 is made up of 13 amino acids. Germline values: CDR1 MNHGY, CDR2 SAAAGT. V dropped 2 bases and J dropped 4 bases, with 6 bases sitting between them. The CDR3: CASSYKRNQPQHF. The CDR3 nucleotides are TGTGCCAGCAGTTACAAGCGGAATCAGCCCCAGCATTTT.

This clonotype turned up a few times. The chain couples TRBV18 to TRBJ1-3; D gene unclear. The germline V and J ends were trimmed by 3 bases and 0 bases, with 12 bases remaining between them. Germline V CDR1 and CDR2: KGHSH, LQKENI. CDR3 length: 16 residues. Written as DNA, the CDR3 is TGTGCCAGCTCACCGGGAATTCAAAACTCTGGAAACACCATATATTTT. The encoded protein is CASSPGIQNSGNTIYF.

This clonotype was counted a few times. This chain links TRBV7-8 with TRBJ1-4; 7 nucleotides line up with TRBD1. The germline gives CDR1 SGHVS, CDR2 FQNEAQ. This CDR3 comprises 14 residues. J lost 4 bases, V lost 4 bases, and 3 bases had no gene match. For the CDR3, the DNA is TGTGCCAGCAGCTCCCGGGACAGTAATGAAAAACTGTTTTTT. Protein: CASSSRDSNEKLFF.